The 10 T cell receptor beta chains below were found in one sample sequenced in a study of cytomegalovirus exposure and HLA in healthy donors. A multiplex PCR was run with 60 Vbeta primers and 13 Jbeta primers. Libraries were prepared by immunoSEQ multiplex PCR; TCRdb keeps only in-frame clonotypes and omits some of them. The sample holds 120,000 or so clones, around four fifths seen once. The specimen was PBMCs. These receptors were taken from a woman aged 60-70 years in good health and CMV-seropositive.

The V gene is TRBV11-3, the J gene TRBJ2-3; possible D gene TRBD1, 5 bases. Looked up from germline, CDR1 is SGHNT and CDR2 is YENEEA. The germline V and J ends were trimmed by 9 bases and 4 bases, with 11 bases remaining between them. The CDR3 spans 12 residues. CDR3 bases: TGTGCCAGTAGGGGCCTTTCAGATACGCAGTATTTT. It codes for CASRGLSDTQYF.

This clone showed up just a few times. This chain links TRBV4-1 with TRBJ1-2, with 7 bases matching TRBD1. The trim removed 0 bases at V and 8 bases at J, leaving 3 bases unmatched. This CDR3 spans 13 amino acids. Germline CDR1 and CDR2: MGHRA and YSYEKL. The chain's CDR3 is CASSQETGVGYTF. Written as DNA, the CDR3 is TGCGCCAGCAGCCAAGAAACAGGGGTCGGCTACACCTTC.

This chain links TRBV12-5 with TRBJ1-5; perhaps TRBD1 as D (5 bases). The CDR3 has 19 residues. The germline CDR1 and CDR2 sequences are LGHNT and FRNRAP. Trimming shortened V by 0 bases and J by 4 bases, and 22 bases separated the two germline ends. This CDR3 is CASGLVLGRGVWRNQPQHF. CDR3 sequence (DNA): TGTGCTAGTGGTTTGGTACTTGGGAGGGGTGTTTGGCGAAATCAGCCCCAGCATTTT.

The CDR3 spells CASSFGLDRSSDTQYF. The CDR3 DNA sequence: TGCGCCAGCAGCTTCGGACTCGACAGGTCATCAGATACGCAGTATTTT. The chain employs TRBV5-1 and TRBJ2-3, with D maybe TRBD1 (6 bases). V lost 2 bases to trimming and J lost 4 bases, with 17 bases between them. Germline assignment: CDR1 SGHRS and CDR2 YFSETQ. This CDR3 spans 16 amino acids.

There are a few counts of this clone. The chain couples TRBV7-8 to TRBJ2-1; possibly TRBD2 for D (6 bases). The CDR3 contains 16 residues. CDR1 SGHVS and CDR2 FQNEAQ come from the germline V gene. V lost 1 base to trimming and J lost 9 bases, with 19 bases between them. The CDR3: CASSLGWASAPGEQFF. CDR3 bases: TGTGCCAGCAGCTTAGGGTGGGCTAGCGCCCCCGGTGAGCAGTTCTTC.

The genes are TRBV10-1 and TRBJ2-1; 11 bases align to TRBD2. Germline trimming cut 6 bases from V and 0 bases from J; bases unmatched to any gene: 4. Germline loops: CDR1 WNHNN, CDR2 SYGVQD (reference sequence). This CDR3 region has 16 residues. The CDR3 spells CASRDTSGSSYNEQFF. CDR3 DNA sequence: TGCGCCAGCAGGGACACTAGCGGGAGCTCCTACAATGAGCAGTTCTTC.

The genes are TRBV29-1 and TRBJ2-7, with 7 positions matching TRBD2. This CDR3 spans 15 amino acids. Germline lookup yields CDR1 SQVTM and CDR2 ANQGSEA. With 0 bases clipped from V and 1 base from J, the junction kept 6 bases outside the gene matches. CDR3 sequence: CSVEDRGLGSYEQYF. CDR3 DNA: TGCAGCGTTGAAGATCGAGGACTAGGGTCCTACGAGCAGTACTTC.

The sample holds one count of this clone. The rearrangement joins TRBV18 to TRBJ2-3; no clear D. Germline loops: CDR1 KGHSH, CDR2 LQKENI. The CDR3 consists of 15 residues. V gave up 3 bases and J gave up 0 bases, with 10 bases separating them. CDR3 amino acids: CASSPRSTSTDTQYF. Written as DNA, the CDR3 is TGTGCCAGCTCACCGCGGTCAACTAGCACAGATACGCAGTATTTT. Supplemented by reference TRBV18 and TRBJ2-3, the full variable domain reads NAGVMQNPRHLVRRRGQEARLRCSPMKGHSHVYWYRQLPEEGLKFMVYLQKENIIDESGMPKERFSAEFPKEGPSILRIQQVVRGDSAAYFCASSPRSTSTDTQYFGPGTRLTVL.

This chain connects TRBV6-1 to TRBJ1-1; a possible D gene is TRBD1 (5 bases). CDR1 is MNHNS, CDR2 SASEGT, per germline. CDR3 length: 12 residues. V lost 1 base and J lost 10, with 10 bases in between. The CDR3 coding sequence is TGTGCCAGCAGTGAAGTTCGGGGGGGAGCTTTCTTT. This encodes CASSEVRGGAFF.

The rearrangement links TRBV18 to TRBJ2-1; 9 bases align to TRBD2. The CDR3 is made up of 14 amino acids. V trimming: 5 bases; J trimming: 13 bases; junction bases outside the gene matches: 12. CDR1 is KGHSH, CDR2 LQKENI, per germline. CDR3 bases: TGTGCCAGCTCATCTTTTCCGGGACTAGCCCCCCAGTTCTTC. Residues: CASSSFPGLAPQFF.